Shown below are 32 T cell receptor beta chains from a single sample sequenced in a study of response to subunit inactivated influenza vaccine. TCRdb fed the RT-PCR reads into MiXCR, producing one record per CDR3 protein. The sample has under 550,000 distinct CDR3 sequences; 7.5% to 8.5% are singletons. The specimen was PBMCs from blood, collected about 24 months after vaccination. The receptors stem from a man aged 50 to 75 who received an inactivated influenza vaccine.

This clonotype was recorded many times. This rearrangement joins TRBV20-1 to TRBJ2-5; D call uncertain. CDR1 is DFQATT and CDR2 is SNEGSKA in the germline V gene (reference sequence). The CDR3 consists of 15 residues. Trimming took 3 bases from V and 2 from J, leaving 16 bases between them. The CDR3 protein is CSARAPLGPQETQYF. As DNA, the CDR3 is TGCAGTGCTAGGGCCCCGCTGGGTCCACAAGAGACCCAGTACTTC.

A word on this clonotype: With a much larger clone just one base away, this may be a read error. The CDR3 nucleotides are TGTACCAGCAGTGATGGCAGGGGCCTCTACGAGCAGTACTTC. Translating it yields CTSSDGRGLYEQYF. The rearrangement joins TRBV2 to TRBJ2-7, with D perhaps TRBD1 (6 bases). CDR1 and CDR2 from the germline V gene are SNHLY and FYNNEI. The CDR3 has 14 amino acids. Looking up the rest from reference TRBV2 and TRBJ2-7 gives the full variable domain: EPEVTQTPSHQVTQMGQEVILRCVPISNHLYFYWYRQILGQKVEFLVSFYNNEISEKSEIFDDQFSVERPDGSNFTLKIRSTKLEDSAMYFCTSSDGRGLYEQYFGPGTRLTVT.

This chain links TRBV14 with TRBJ2-2, with 8 positions matching TRBD2. Trimming removed 1 base from V and 6 bases from J; junction bases left unmatched: 4. Germline CDR1 SGHDN, CDR2 FVKESK. This CDR3 region has 15 residues. CDR3 sequence: CASSQVVGRAGELFF. The CDR3 DNA reads as TGTGCCAGCAGCCAAGTGGTCGGGAGGGCCGGGGAGCTGTTTTTT.

This clonotype has ten or more counts. The rearrangement links TRBV10-3 to TRBJ2-2, with 10 bases fitting TRBD2. The V and J ends lost 0 bases and 5 bases, in that order; junction bases with no gene match: 9. This CDR3 comprises 18 residues. CDR1 is ENHRY, CDR2 SYGVKD, per germline. The DNA of the CDR3 is TGTGCCATCAGTGAGTCGGTTAGCGGGAGGCCCAATACCGGGGAGCTGTTTTTT. Amino acids: CAISESVSGRPNTGELFF.

Only a few counts were recorded for this clonotype. The rearrangement joins TRBV24-1 to TRBJ2-5; TRBD1 aligns across 9 bases. The CDR3 loop spans 16 amino acids. CDR1 is KGHDR and CDR2 is SFDVKD in the germline V gene. J lost 5 bases, V lost 4 bases, and 10 bases had no gene match. The CDR3 spells CATSEGGTGTGETQYF. CDR3 bases: TGTGCCACCAGTGAGGGGGGGACAGGGACGGGGGAGACCCAGTACTTC.

This clonotype was observed at least ten times. The chain links TRBV4-2 to TRBJ1-3; no reliable D call. From germline, CDR1 is LGHNA and CDR2 YNFKEQ. The CDR3 contains 15 residues. The germline V and J ends were trimmed by 3 bases and 0 bases, with 9 bases remaining between them. DNA of the CDR3: TGTGCCAGCAGCCAGGTGAAGGGCTCTGGAAACACCATATATTTT. It is translated as CASSQVKGSGNTIYF.

This clonotype has a handful of counts. V and J are TRBV27 and TRBJ2-5; D gene ambiguous. The CDR3 covers 15 residues. The germline CDR1 and CDR2 sequences are MNHEY and SMNVEV (reference sequence). V lost 4 bases and J lost 3, with 15 bases in between. DNA for the CDR3: TGTGCCAGCAGTTCTCTGAGGAATTTCGAAGAGACCCAGTACTTC. This translates into CASSSLRNFEETQYF.

The V call is TRBV20-1, the J call TRBJ2-1; the match to TRBD2 covers 11 bases. This CDR3 is 14 amino acids long. V shed 0 bases and J 7 bases; nucleotides not matched to a gene: 2. CDR1 and CDR2 (germline): DFQATT, SNEGSKA (reference sequence). As DNA, the CDR3 is TGCAGTGCTAGAGATTGGACTAGCGGGAATGAGCAGTTCTTC. It encodes CSARDWTSGNEQFF.

This clonotype was observed a handful of times. The rearrangement uses TRBV5-1 and TRBJ1-2; TRBD1 matches at 7 bases. The CDR3 runs 14 residues. Germline values: CDR1 SGHRS, CDR2 YFSETQ. V dropped 4 bases and J dropped 7; count of bases not matched to a gene: 10. CDR3 region: CASSAPQGGLGYTF. The CDR3 DNA sequence: TGCGCCAGCAGCGCGCCTCAGGGGGGTCTTGGCTACACCTTC.

The chain joins TRBV4-3 to TRBJ1-1; 9 nucleotides agree with TRBD1. The germline V gene encodes CDR1 LGHNA and CDR2 YSLEER. The length of the CDR3 is 15 residues. The V and J ends lost 0 bases and 6 bases, in that order; junction bases with no gene match: 5. The DNA of the CDR3 is TGCGCCAGCAGCCAAGAGGAGGGACAGGGACCTGAAGCTTTCTTT. It encodes CASSQEEGQGPEAFF.

This clonotype turned up a few times. This chain links TRBV4-1 with TRBJ1-4, with D unresolved. In germline, CDR1 is MGHRA, CDR2 YSYEKL. Trimming took 5 bases from V and 5 from J, leaving 15 bases between them. The CDR3 consists of 15 residues. The CDR3 is CASSVQGGINEKLFF. In nucleotides, the CDR3 is TGCGCCAGCAGCGTACAAGGTGGGATCAATGAAAAACTGTTTTTT.

This CDR3 reads CASSYRGTSSYNSPLHF. DNA for the CDR3: TGTGCCAGCAGTTACCGTGGCACCAGCTCCTATAATTCACCCCTCCACTTT. V gene TRBV6-2 or TRBV6-3 combines with J gene TRBJ1-6; D uncertain. Germline CDR1 is MNHEY and CDR2 is SVGEGT. CDR3 length: 17 residues. Between the trimmed V and J ends, which lost 2 bases and 0 bases, there was a span of 11 bases.

This clonotype was seen more than once but under ten times. The chain joins TRBV5-1 to TRBJ2-3, with D unclear. The CDR3 has 17 amino acids. Trimming left V 4 bases short and J 5 bases short, with 23 bases between. The germline V gene has CDR1 SGHRS and CDR2 YFSETQ. The CDR3 nucleotides read TGCGCCAGCAGCCAGTCTTCCCCGGACGCCCGGGTAGATACGCAGTATTTT. Protein product: CASSQSSPDARVDTQYF.

This clonotype was seen a handful of times. V usage is TRBV12-3 or TRBV12-4 and J usage is TRBJ1-6; 7 nucleotides agree with TRBD1. J gave up 7 bases and V 6 bases, and 3 bases lay outside the gene matches. This CDR3 comprises 13 residues. Written as DNA, the CDR3 is TGTGCCAGCAGGCGGGACAGAAATTCACCCCTCCACTTT. It yields the protein CASRRDRNSPLHF.

Many counts were recorded for this clonotype. The gene calls are TRBV5-1 and TRBJ2-1, with 7 bases fitting TRBD2. Germline values: CDR1 SGHRS, CDR2 YFSETQ. The V and J ends lost 2 bases and 2 bases, in that order; junction bases with no gene match: 7. There are 16 residues in the CDR3. CDR3 sequence reads: CASSLGTLAAYNEQFF. CDR3 bases: TGCGCCAGCAGCTTAGGGACGCTAGCGGCCTACAATGAGCAGTTCTTC.

In regard to this clonotype: A much larger clone differs by one base, so this may be a read error. The rearrangement links TRBV29-1 to TRBJ2-1, with 9 bases aligning to TRBD1. Looked up from germline, CDR1 is SQVTM and CDR2 is ANQGSEA. With V trimmed by 0 bases and J by 12 bases, 15 bases remained unmatched. The CDR3 spans 16 residues. The CDR3 spells CSVEDQTGQGKVVQFF. The CDR3 DNA sequence: TGCAGCGTTGAAGACCAGACGGGACAGGGAAAAGTAGTGCAGTTCTTC.

In its sample, this clonotype was seen many times. The chain links TRBV20-1 to TRBJ2-2; 8 positions agree with TRBD2. Germline loops: CDR1 DFQATT, CDR2 SNEGSKA (reference sequence). The CDR3 is 16 amino acids. The trim removed 4 bases at V and 0 bases at J, leaving 7 bases unmatched. The CDR3 sequence is CSANRGGRANTGELFF. Written as DNA, the CDR3 is TGCAGTGCTAATCGGGGGGGACGTGCGAACACCGGGGAGCTGTTTTTT.

The chain joins TRBV13 to TRBJ1-4; TRBD1 is a possible D gene (5 bases). Germline CDR1 reads PRHDT; CDR2 reads FYEKMQ (reference sequence). The CDR3 runs 15 residues. V lost 3 bases to trimming and J lost 4 bases, with 12 bases between them. The CDR3 region has the DNA TGTGCCAGCAGCTTTTTCCTGACAGATAATGAAAAACTGTTTTTT. This sequence encodes CASSFFLTDNEKLFF.

V gene TRBV7-2 combines with J gene TRBJ2-7, with D uncertain. The germline gives CDR1 SGHTA, CDR2 FQGNSA. Trimming pared 3 bases from V and 6 bases from J, leaving 12 bases between. The CDR3 contains 13 residues. CDR3 DNA sequence: TGTGCCAGCAGCTTCCCTCCTAGGGCCGAGCAGTACTTC. Translation gives CASSFPPRAEQYF.

In its sample, this clonotype was seen many times. The chain combines TRBV3-1 with TRBJ2-7; 11 nucleotides line up with TRBD2. This CDR3 is built from 15 residues. Per the germline V gene, CDR1 is LGHDT and CDR2 is YNNKEL (reference sequence). The V and J ends lost 5 bases and 1 base, in that order; junction bases with no gene match: 4. The CDR3 nucleotides read TGTGCCAGCAGCGAGACTAGCGGGGCTTCCTACGAGCAGTACTTC. Protein sequence: CASSETSGASYEQYF.

This clonotype was picked up many times. The chain is built from TRBV20-1 and TRBJ1-2, with 8 bases fitting TRBD1. The CDR3 is 13 amino acids. Germline loops: CDR1 DFQATT, CDR2 SNEGSKA (reference sequence). V was clipped by 3 bases and J by 5 bases; unmatched bases: 5. The CDR3 region is CSASDRGLYGYTF. The DNA for the CDR3 is TGCAGTGCTAGTGACAGGGGTTTGTATGGCTACACCTTC.

In this sample, this clonotype turned up many times. The J gene is TRBJ2-2, the V gene TRBV6-1; a weak D match, TRBD1 (8 bases). The CDR3 consists of 15 residues. V shed 6 bases and J shed 7 bases, with 18 bases lying between them. CDR1 and CDR2 from the germline V gene are MNHNS and SASEGT. The CDR3 DNA reads TGTGCCAGCAGCCCCGGACAGGGAGGGAGCGGGGAGCTGTTTTTT. Protein: CASSPGQGGSGELFF.

The chain is built from TRBV4-2 and TRBJ2-7; D may be TRBD1 (6 bases). The germline gives CDR1 LGHNA, CDR2 YNFKEQ. The CDR3 is 16 amino acids. V lost 3 bases and J 3 bases, leaving 18 bases between the germline ends. The CDR3 nucleotides are TGTGCCAGCAGCCAGAGACAGGACGATCTCGGCTACGAGCAGTACTTC. Translation gives CASSQRQDDLGYEQYF.

The chain uses TRBV7-8 and TRBJ2-2; D is unresolved. Trimming removed 5 bases at V and 1 base at J, with 8 bases between. The CDR3 covers 14 residues. Germline lookup yields CDR1 SGHVS and CDR2 FQNEAQ. CDR3 region: CASSLPQNTGELFF. CDR3 DNA: TGTGCCAGCAGCCTTCCACAGAACACCGGGGAGCTGTTTTTT.

This clonotype has more than one count but fewer than ten. The chain uses TRBV6-2 or TRBV6-3 and TRBJ2-7; unclear D gene. From germline, CDR1 is MNHEY and CDR2 SVGEGT. The V end lost 5 bases, the J end lost 2 bases, and 19 bases lay between the germline ends. The CDR3 contains 16 residues. CDR3 in amino acids: CASSRYLGGAPYEQYF. CDR3 in DNA: TGTGCCAGCAGTAGATATCTGGGCGGAGCCCCCTACGAGCAGTACTTC.

The chain is built from TRBV29-1 and TRBJ2-3; 7 bases match TRBD2. Germline loops: CDR1 SQVTM, CDR2 ANQGSEA. The V gene end was trimmed by 7 bases and the J gene end by 3 bases; junction bases not matched to a gene: 4. The CDR3 is 12 residues long. The chain's CDR3 is CSAAGRTDTQYF. CDR3 DNA sequence: TGCAGCGCCGCCGGGAGGACAGATACGCAGTATTTT.

The chain uses TRBV5-1 and TRBJ2-2; tentative D call: TRBD1 (5 bases). The germline V gene encodes CDR1 SGHRS and CDR2 YFSETQ. The V end lost 0 bases, the J end lost 1 base, and 10 bases lay between the germline ends. The CDR3 is made up of 16 amino acids. This chain's CDR3 is CASSLVAGWNTGELFF. In DNA, the CDR3 is TGCGCCAGCAGCTTGGTAGCAGGGTGGAACACCGGGGAGCTGTTTTTT.

About this clonotype itself: A much larger clone lies one base from this, so it may be a read error. This chain joins TRBV12-3 or TRBV12-4 and TRBJ2-1; 9 bases line up with TRBD2. Trimming took 5 bases from V and 12 from J; bases not matched to a gene: 8. The CDR3 consists of 13 residues. The CDR3: CASSRHGLASQFF. As DNA, the CDR3 is TGTGCCAGCAGTCGACACGGACTAGCGTCGCAGTTCTTC.

This clonotype showed up just a few times. The chain is built from TRBV6-2 or TRBV6-3 and TRBJ2-7; D is uncertain. Germline CDR1 MNHEY, CDR2 SVGEGT. This CDR3 is built from 14 residues. The ends were cut back, 0 bases at V and 4 bases at J, with 10 bases in the middle. CDR3 coding DNA: TGTGCCAGCAGTTACTCTGGCAGGTTTTACGAGCAGTACTTC. It is translated as CASSYSGRFYEQYF.

CDR3 coding DNA: TGTGCCAGCAGCTACCTTCTCCGACAGGGGGCGGGGGAGCAGTACTTC. This translates into CASSYLLRQGAGEQYF. The genes are TRBV6-5 and TRBJ2-7, with 10 bases identical to TRBD1. V shed 6 bases, J shed 7 bases, and the junction held 15 bases outside the gene matches. Germline CDR1 reads MNHEY; CDR2 reads SVGAGI. The CDR3 is 16 residues long.

This clonotype was seen a handful of times. V and J are TRBV9 and TRBJ2-3; unclear D gene. CDR3 length: 15 amino acids. The V and J ends lost 0 bases and 0 bases respectively, with 8 bases between them. Germline-derived CDR1 and CDR2 are SGDLS and YYNGEE. The CDR3 bases are TGTGCCAGCAGCGTAGTTCCGTTAAGCACAGATACGCAGTATTTT. Its protein is CASSVVPLSTDTQYF.

In this sample, this clonotype turned up a few times. This rearrangement joins TRBV20-1 to TRBJ2-3; 9 positions agree with TRBD1. Germline V gene data show CDR1 as DFQATT and CDR2 as SNEGSKA (reference sequence). The CDR3 length is 16 residues. Trimming at V came to 5 bases and at J to 2 bases, leaving 11 bases not matched to a gene. The CDR3 DNA reads TGCAGTGCTGATAAACGGGGACAGGGACTCACAGATACGCAGTATTTT. Protein sequence: CSADKRGQGLTDTQYF.